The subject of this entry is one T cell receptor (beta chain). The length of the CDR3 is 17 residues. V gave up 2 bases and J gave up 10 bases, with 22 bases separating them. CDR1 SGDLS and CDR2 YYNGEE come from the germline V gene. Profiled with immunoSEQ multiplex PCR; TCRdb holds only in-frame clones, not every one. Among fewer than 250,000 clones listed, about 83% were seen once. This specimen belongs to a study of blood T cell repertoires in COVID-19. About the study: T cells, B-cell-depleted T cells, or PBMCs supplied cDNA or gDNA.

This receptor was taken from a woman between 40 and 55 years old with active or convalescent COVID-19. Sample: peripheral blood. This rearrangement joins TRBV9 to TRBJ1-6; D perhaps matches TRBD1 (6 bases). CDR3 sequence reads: CASSVSSGDASRSPLHF. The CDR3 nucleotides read TGTGCCAGCAGCGTTTCCTCAGGGGACGCGAGTCGATCACCCCTCCACTTT.